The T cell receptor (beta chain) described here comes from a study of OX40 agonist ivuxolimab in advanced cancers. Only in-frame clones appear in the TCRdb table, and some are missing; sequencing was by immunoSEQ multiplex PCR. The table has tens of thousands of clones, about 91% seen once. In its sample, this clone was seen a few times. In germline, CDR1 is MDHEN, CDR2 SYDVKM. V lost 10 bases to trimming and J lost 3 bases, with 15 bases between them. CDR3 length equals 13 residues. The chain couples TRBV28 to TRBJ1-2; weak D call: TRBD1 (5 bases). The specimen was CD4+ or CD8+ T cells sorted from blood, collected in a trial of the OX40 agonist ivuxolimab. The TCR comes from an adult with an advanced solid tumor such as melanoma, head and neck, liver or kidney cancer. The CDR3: CATLTVNYYGYTF. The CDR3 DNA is TGTGCCACCCTGACAGTCAATTACTATGGCTACACCTTC.